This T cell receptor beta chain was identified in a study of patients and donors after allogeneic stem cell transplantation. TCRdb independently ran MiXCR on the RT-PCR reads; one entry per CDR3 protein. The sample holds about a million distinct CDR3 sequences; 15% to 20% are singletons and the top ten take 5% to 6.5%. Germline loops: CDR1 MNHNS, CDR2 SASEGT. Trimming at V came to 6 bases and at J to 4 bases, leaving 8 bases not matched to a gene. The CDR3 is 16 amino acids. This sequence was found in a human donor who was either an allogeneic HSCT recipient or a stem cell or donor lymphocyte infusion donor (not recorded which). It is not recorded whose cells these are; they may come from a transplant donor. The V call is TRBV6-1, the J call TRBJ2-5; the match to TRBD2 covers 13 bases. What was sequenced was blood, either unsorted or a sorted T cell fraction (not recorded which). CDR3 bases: TGTGCCAGCAGCTCCCCGGGACTAGCGGGGTTAGAGACCCAGTACTTC. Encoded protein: CASSSPGLAGLETQYF.